This record looks at one TCR beta chain sequence and its context. The entry originates in a study of technical replicates of blood from a handful of donors. Only in-frame clones appear in the TCRdb table, and some are missing; sequencing was by immunoSEQ multiplex PCR. The table has 77,000 or so clones, roughly 92% seen once. Germline V gene lookup returns CDR1 MGHRA and CDR2 YSYEKL. This CDR3 has 16 residues. Deletions cut 1 base from V and 2 bases from J, with 14 bases between. This sequence originates from a human donor in good health. Input material: T cells isolated from PBMCs. The rearrangement joins TRBV4-1 to TRBJ2-5; D remains ambiguous. CDR3 in amino acids: CASSQGPLGRQETQYF. CDR3 sequence (DNA): TGCGCCAGCAGCCAAGGACCCCTGGGCAGACAAGAGACCCAGTACTTC.